These T cell receptor beta chains were read from a single sample in a study of blood T cell repertoires in COVID-19. The table came from immunoSEQ multiplex PCR; TCRdb's copy has only in-frame clones and leaves some out. The table includes over 65,000 clones, around 90% detected once. Material: peripheral blood. Source of these receptors: a human donor in a cohort sampled during active COVID-19. The CDR3 runs from the conserved cysteine through the conserved F or W. The D gene is left open where the match is weak. Rows may omit the clone size; those that give it use once, few, many or a size class.

-,TRBV6-5,-,TRBJ2-7,CASSYSGAALIYEQYF,TGTGCCAGCAGTTACTCAGGGGCAGCCTTAATCTACGAGCAGTACTTC
-,TRBV7-2,-,TRBJ1-1,CASSLGSGLSTEAFF,TGTGCCAGCAGCTTAGGTTCGGGGTTGAGCACTGAAGCTTTCTTT
TRBD1,TRBV5-6,-,TRBJ1-4,CASSVGTVNEKLFF,TGTGCCAGCAGCGTAGGGACAGTTAATGAAAAACTGTTTTTT
TRBD1,TRBV28,-,TRBJ2-3,CASSDPRTGGTDTQYF,TGTGCCAGCAGCGATCCCCGGACAGGGGGCACAGATACGCAGTATTTT
TRBD1,TRBV19,-,TRBJ2-3,CASSVGQGRVDTQYF,TGTGCCAGTAGTGTGGGACAGGGAAGGGTAGATACGCAGTATTTT
-,TRBV10-3,-,TRBJ1-5,CAISDRYSNQPQHF,TGTGCCATCAGTGACAGGTATAGCAATCAGCCCCAGCATTTT
-,TRBV4-2,-,TRBJ1-2,CASSQDEENYGYTF,TGTGCCAGCAGCCAAGATGAGGAAAACTATGGCTACACCTTC
TRBD2,TRBV19,-,TRBJ2-5,CASSTRTSGGQETQYF,TGTGCCAGTAGTACCCGGACTAGCGGGGGACAAGAGACCCAGTACTTC
-,TRBV7-2,-,TRBJ2-1,CASSQWTENNEQFF,TGTGCCAGCAGCCAATGGACTGAAAACAATGAGCAGTTCTTC
-,TRBV29-1,-,TRBJ2-2,CSVDQGSGELFF,TGCAGCGTTGATCAGGGGTCCGGGGAGCTGTTTTTT
TRBD1,TRBV6-4,-,TRBJ2-7,CASSVWDRAPYEQYF,TGTGCCAGCAGTGTGTGGGACAGGGCCCCCTACGAGCAGTACTTC
-,TRBV19,-,TRBJ1-2,CASSPFTANYGYTF,TGTGCCAGTAGTCCCTTTACAGCTAACTATGGCTACACCTTC
TRBD2,TRBV11-2,-,TRBJ2-7,CASSSVRGALYEQYF,TGTGCCAGCAGTAGTGTGCGGGGGGCCCTCTACGAGCAGTACTTC
TRBD2,TRBV9,-,TRBJ2-7,CASSGTSGATNYEQYF,TGTGCCAGCAGCGGAACTAGCGGAGCGACAAACTACGAGCAGTACTTC
-,TRBV18,-,TRBJ1-1,CASSPPRGRGGMNTEAFF,TGTGCCAGCTCACCCCCGAGAGGTAGGGGGGGGATGAACACTGAAGCTTTCTTT
-,TRBV5-5,-,TRBJ2-7,CASSSTANYEQYF,TGTGCCAGCAGCTCGACAGCCAACTACGAGCAGTACTTC
-,TRBV9,-,TRBJ1-2,CASSGSGAPGGGYTF,TGTGCCAGCAGCGGCAGCGGGGCTCCAGGAGGTGGCTACACCTTC
TRBD2,TRBV5-1,-,TRBJ2-3,CASSPGGASTDTQYF,TGCGCCAGCAGTCCCGGGGGGGCGAGCACAGATACGCAGTATTTT
-,TRBV7-2,-,TRBJ1-3,CASSWGVGGRGNTIYF,TGTGCCAGCAGCTGGGGGGTGGGAGGGCGGGGAAACACCATATATTTT
-,TRBV7-6,once,TRBJ2-2,CASSLLLPQGAGGELFF,TGTGCCAGCAGCTTGCTTTTACCGCAGGGAGCGGGCGGGGAGCTGTTTTTT
TRBD1,TRBV5-4,-,TRBJ2-2,CASSGGTGDLMNTGELFF,TGTGCCAGCAGCGGCGGGACAGGGGATTTAATGAACACCGGGGAGCTGTTTTTT
-,TRBV6-2/TRBV6-3,-,TRBJ1-2,CASSIDFYYGYTF,TGTGCCAGCAGTATAGACTTCTACTATGGCTACACCTTC
-,TRBV19,-,TRBJ1-3,CASSIQAGRGVDTIYF,TGTGCCAGTAGTATACAGGCAGGGAGGGGAGTGGACACCATATATTTT
-,TRBV7-8,-,TRBJ1-5,CASSSGPGQPQHF,TGTGCCAGCAGCTCCGGGCCGGGGCAGCCCCAGCATTTT
-,TRBV5-1,-,TRBJ1-5,CASSGGGVDQPQHF,TGCGCCAGCAGCGGCGGAGGGGTCGATCAGCCCCAGCATTTT
-,TRBV29-1,-,TRBJ2-7,CSVDQGTGEQYF,TGCAGCGTCGATCAGGGGACGGGCGAGCAGTACTTC
TRBD2,TRBV19,-,TRBJ2-2,CASSSLLAAGELFF,TGTGCCAGTAGTAGCTTACTAGCGGCCGGGGAGCTGTTTTTT
-,TRBV23-1,-,TRBJ2-7,CASSCVRDSKDEQYF,TGCGCCAGCAGTTGCGTCAGGGATAGTAAGGACGAGCAGTACTTC